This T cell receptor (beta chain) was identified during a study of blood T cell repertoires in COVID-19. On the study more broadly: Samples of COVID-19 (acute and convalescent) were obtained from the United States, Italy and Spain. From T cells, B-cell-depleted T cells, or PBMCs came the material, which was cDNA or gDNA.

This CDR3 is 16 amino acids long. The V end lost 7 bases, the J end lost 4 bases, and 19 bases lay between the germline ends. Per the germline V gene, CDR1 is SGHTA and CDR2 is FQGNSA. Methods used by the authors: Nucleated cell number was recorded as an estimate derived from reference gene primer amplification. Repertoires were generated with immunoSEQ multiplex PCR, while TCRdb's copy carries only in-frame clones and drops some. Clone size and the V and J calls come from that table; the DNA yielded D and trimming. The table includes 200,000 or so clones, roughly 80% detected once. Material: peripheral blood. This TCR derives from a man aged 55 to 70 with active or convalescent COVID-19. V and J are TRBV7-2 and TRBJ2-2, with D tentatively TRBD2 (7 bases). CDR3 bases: TGTGCCAGCACCCAGGTGGGGGGGCGTGGCACCGGGGAGCTGTTTTTT. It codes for CASTQVGGRGTGELFF.